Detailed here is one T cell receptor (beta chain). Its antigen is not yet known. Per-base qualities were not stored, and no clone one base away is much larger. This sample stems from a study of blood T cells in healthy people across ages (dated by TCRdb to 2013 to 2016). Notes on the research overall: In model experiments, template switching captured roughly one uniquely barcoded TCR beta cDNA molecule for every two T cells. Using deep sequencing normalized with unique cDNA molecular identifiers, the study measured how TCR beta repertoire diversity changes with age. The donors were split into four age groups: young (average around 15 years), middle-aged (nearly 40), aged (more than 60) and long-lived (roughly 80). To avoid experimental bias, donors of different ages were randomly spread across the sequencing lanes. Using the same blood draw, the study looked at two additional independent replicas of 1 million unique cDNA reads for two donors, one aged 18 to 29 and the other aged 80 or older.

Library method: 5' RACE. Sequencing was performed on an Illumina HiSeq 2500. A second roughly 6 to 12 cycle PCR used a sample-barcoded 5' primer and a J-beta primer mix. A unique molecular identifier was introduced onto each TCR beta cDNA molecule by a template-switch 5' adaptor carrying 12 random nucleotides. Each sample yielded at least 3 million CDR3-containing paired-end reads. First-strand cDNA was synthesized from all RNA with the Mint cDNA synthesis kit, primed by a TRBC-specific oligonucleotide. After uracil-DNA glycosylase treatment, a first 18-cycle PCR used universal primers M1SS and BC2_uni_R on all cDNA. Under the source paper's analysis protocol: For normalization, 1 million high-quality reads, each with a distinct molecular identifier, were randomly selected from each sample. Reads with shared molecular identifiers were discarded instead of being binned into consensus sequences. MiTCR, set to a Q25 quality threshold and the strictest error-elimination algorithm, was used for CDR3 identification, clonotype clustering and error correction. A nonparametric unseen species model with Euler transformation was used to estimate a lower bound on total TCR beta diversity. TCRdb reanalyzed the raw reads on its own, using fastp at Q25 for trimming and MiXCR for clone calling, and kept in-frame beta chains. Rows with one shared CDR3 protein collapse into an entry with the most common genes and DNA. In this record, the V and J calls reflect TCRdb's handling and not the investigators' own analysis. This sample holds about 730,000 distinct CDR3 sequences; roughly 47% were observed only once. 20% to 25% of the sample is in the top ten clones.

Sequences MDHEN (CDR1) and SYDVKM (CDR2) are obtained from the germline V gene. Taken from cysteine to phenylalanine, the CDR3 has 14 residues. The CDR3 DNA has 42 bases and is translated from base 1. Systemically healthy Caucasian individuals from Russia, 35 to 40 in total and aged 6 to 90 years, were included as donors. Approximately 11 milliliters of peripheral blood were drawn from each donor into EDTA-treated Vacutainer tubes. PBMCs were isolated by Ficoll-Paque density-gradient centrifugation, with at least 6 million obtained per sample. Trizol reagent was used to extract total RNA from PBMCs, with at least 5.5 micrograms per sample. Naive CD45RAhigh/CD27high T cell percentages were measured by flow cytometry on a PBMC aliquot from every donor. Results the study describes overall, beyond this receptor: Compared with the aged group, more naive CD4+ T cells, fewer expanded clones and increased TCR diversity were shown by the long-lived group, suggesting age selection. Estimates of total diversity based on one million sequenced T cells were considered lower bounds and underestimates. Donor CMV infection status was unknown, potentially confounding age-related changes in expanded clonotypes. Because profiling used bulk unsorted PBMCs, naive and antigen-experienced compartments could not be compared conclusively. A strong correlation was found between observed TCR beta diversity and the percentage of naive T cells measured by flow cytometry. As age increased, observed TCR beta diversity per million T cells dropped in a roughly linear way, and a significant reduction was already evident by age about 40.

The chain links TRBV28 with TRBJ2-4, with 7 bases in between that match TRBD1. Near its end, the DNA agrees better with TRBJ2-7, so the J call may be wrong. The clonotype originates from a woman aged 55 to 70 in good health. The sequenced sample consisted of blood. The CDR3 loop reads CASRPTGDEGEQYF. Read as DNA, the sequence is TGTGCCAGCAGACCTACAGGGGATGAGGGCGAGCAGTACTTC.